Below, 27 T cell receptor beta chains from the same sample are listed, as sequenced in a study of blood T cell repertoires in COVID-19. Sequencing used immunoSEQ multiplex PCR; TCRdb keeps in-frame clones, though not all of them. The sample shows about 270,000 clones, about 85% of them seen only once. The sample taken for sequencing was peripheral blood. These receptors all come from a human donor in a cohort sampled during active COVID-19.

The chain carries TRBV7-2 and TRBJ1-2; 8 nucleotides agree with TRBD1. J was trimmed by 8 bases and V by 0 bases; bases with no gene match: 8. CDR3 length equals 15 residues. In germline, CDR1 is SGHTA, CDR2 FQGNSA. CDR3 loop: CASSLATGRGRGYTF. The CDR3 region has the DNA TGTGCCAGCAGCTTAGCCACGGGCAGGGGGCGCGGCTACACCTTC. The entire variable domain, with the rest obtained from reference TRBV7-2 and TRBJ1-2, is as follows: GAGVSQSPSNKVTEKGKDVELRCDPISGHTALYWYRQSLGQGLEFLIYFQGNSAPDKSGLPSDRFSAERTGGSVSTLTIQRTQQEDSAVYLCASSLATGRGRGYTFGSGTRLTVV.

The chain combines TRBV27 with TRBJ2-5; perhaps TRBD2 as D (5 bases). Germline V lookup: CDR1 MNHEY, CDR2 SMNVEV (reference sequence). The CDR3 loop spans 14 amino acids. The ends were cut back, 8 bases at V and 0 bases at J, with 13 bases in the middle. For the CDR3, the DNA is TGTGCCAGCCCCAAGGAGGACGACCAAGAGACCCAGTACTTC. As protein: CASPKEDDQETQYF.

The rearrangement links TRBV29-1 to TRBJ1-1, with 8 bases lining up with TRBD1. V lost 4 bases to trimming and J lost 7 bases; unmatched junction nucleotides: 11. There are 14 residues in the CDR3. CDR1 is SQVTM and CDR2 is ANQGSEA in the germline V gene. The CDR3 region is CSVVSGTGRGEAFF. CDR3 in DNA: TGCAGCGTTGTATCCGGGACAGGTAGAGGTGAAGCTTTCTTT.

The chain couples TRBV12-3 or TRBV12-4 to TRBJ2-5; unclear D gene. Between the trimmed V and J ends, which lost 3 bases and 4 bases, there was a span of 9 bases. The CDR3 is 13 amino acids. The CDR3 is CASSFFRRETQYF. CDR3 DNA: TGTGCCAGCAGTTTTTTTAGGAGAGAGACCCAGTACTTC.

The chain couples TRBV5-6 to TRBJ2-7, with 7 bases lining up with TRBD1. The CDR3 runs 13 residues. Germline CDR1 reads SGHDT; CDR2 reads YYEEEE. The trim removed 2 bases at V and 6 bases at J, leaving 5 bases unmatched. In DNA form, the CDR3 reads TGTGCCAGCAGCTTCTTAGGGGGCGGCGAGCAGTACTTC. It encodes CASSFLGGGEQYF.

This clone appeared a single time. The chain carries TRBV20-1 and TRBJ1-2, with D perhaps matching TRBD1 (5 bases). The germline CDR1 and CDR2 sequences are DFQATT and SNEGSKA (reference sequence). The V and J ends lost 8 bases and 7 bases respectively, with 14 bases between them. The CDR3 is 11 residues long. CDR3 region: CSYVGGGGYTF. The DNA of the CDR3 is TGCAGTTACGTCGGGGGTGGTGGCTACACCTTC.

This clone was found a few times. V is TRBV28 and J is TRBJ1-1; D is perhaps TRBD1 (5 bases). Germline CDR1 is MDHEN and CDR2 is SYDVKM. The CDR3 covers 16 residues. The germline V and J ends were trimmed by 6 bases and 1 base, with 18 bases remaining between them. Here the CDR3 reads CASSSGPGGGNTEAFF. The CDR3 DNA follows: TGTGCCAGCAGCTCCGGGCCCGGGGGGGGGAACACTGAAGCTTTCTTT.

With respect to this clone: At one end the junction does not follow the germline gene, possibly because of a read error. The rearrangement uses TRBV3-1 (or the pseudogene TRBV3-2) and TRBJ2-1; TRBD1 is a possible D gene (5 bases). Per germline, CDR1 LGHDT and CDR2 YNNKEL (reference sequence). This CDR3 region has 13 residues. In DNA, the CDR3 is TGTGCCAGCAGCCAAAGGGGCGAAAGGGCGGCGCTCTTC. Translating it yields CASSQRGERAALF.

This clone was seen a few times. The rearrangement uses TRBV5-4 and TRBJ1-2, with TRBD1 as a possible D gene (5 bases). V dropped 2 bases and J dropped 8 bases, with 10 bases sitting between them. The CDR3 loop spans 12 amino acids. CDR1 and CDR2 (germline): SGHNT, YYREEE (reference sequence). The CDR3 sequence is CASSLGVDGYTF. In DNA, the CDR3 is TGTGCCAGCAGCTTAGGGGTCGACGGCTACACCTTC.

The CDR3 DNA reads TGCAGCGTTGAAAAGATTCAGGACAGGGTGATCAATGAGCAGTTCTTC. Protein product: CSVEKIQDRVINEQFF. The chain combines TRBV29-1 with TRBJ2-1, with 8 bases that match TRBD1. In germline, CDR1 is SQVTM, CDR2 ANQGSEA. V was pared by 2 bases and J by 6 bases, with 12 bases of the junction left unmatched. This CDR3 comprises 16 residues.

The chain combines TRBV5-8 with TRBJ2-1; TRBD2 matches at 8 bases. CDR1 is SGHTS and CDR2 is YDEGEE in the germline V gene. Unmatched junction bases numbered 8, after V lost 2 bases and J lost 7 bases. This CDR3 spans 15 amino acids. The CDR3 DNA is TGTGCCAGCAGCTTTCCCGGGAGGGGATCTAATGAGCAGTTCTTC. It encodes CASSFPGRGSNEQFF.

The V call is TRBV7-2, the J call TRBJ2-7, with TRBD2 identical over 9 bases. J was trimmed by 4 bases and V by 5 bases; bases with no gene match: 9. Germline V CDR1 and CDR2: SGHTA, FQGNSA. This CDR3 region has 15 residues. The CDR3: CASSVRTSEKYEQYF. CDR3 DNA: TGTGCCAGCAGCGTACGGACTAGCGAGAAATACGAGCAGTACTTC.

The CDR3 bases are TGTGCCAGCAGGACGGGACTAGCGGGAGGCCTGTACAATGAGCAGTTCTTC. Encoded protein: CASRTGLAGGLYNEQFF. The chain couples TRBV27 to TRBJ2-1, with 15 bases fitting TRBD2. This CDR3 has 17 residues. After removal of 6 bases from V and 4 bases from J, the junction contained 7 bases not matched to a gene. Germline V gene data show CDR1 as MNHEY and CDR2 as SMNVEV (reference sequence).

The chain combines TRBV18 with TRBJ1-2; 8 bases line up with TRBD1. Germline CDR1 is KGHSH and CDR2 is LQKENI. The CDR3 contains 15 residues. V shed 2 bases, J shed 13 bases, and the junction held 15 bases outside the gene matches. The CDR3 protein is CASSPDVIRGLGFTF. The DNA of the CDR3 is TGTGCCAGCTCACCAGATGTAATCAGGGGGCTGGGGTTCACCTTC.

The chain links TRBV5-1 to TRBJ2-7; 10 bases map to TRBD2. Germline V gene sequence: CDR1 SGHRS, CDR2 YFSETQ. The V gene end was trimmed by 2 bases and the J gene end by 5 bases; junction bases not matched to a gene: 10. CDR3 size: 16 residues. Written as DNA, the CDR3 is TGCGCCAGCAGCTTCTCCGGACTAACTAGCGGGGACGAGCAGTACTTC. This codes for CASSFSGLTSGDEQYF.

The chain combines TRBV3-1 (or the pseudogene TRBV3-2) with TRBJ2-7; possibly TRBD2 for D (5 bases). V lost 8 bases, J lost 6 bases, and 17 bases lay in between. Germline V gives CDR1 LGHDT, CDR2 YNNKEL (reference sequence). The CDR3 has 13 residues. The CDR3 nucleotides read TGTGCCAGCGCAAAGACTACCTATTTCGAGCAGTACTTC. This encodes CASAKTTYFEQYF.

V is TRBV30 and J is TRBJ1-3, with D unresolved. Germline V lookup: CDR1 GTSNPN, CDR2 SVGIG (reference sequence). V was pared by 0 bases and J by 4 bases, with 10 bases between. This CDR3 has 14 residues. CDR3 residues: CAWSVPPGGNTIYF. CDR3 bases: TGTGCCTGGAGTGTACCTCCGGGGGGAAACACCATATATTTT.

This clone was found once. The chain carries TRBV6-2 or TRBV6-3 and TRBJ2-1; 9 nucleotides align to TRBD2. The J segment lost 8 bases and the V segment lost 5 bases, leaving 19 bases of the junction unmatched. The CDR3 extends over 18 amino acids. Germline CDR1 and CDR2: MNHEY and SVGEGT. The CDR3 coding sequence is TGTGCCAGCAGTCAAACAGGGCCCGGAGCGGGAGGCCACTATGAGCAGTTCTTC. Protein sequence: CASSQTGPGAGGHYEQFF.

The CDR3 DNA sequence: TGCAGTGCTAAACGGGTTCTCGAGCAGTACTTC. It codes for CSAKRVLEQYF. The genes are TRBV20-1 and TRBJ2-7; no firm D call. Trimming pared 4 bases from V and 6 bases from J, leaving 10 bases between. The CDR3 runs 11 residues. Germline V CDR1 and CDR2: DFQATT, SNEGSKA (reference sequence).

This rearrangement joins TRBV4-1 to TRBJ2-7, with 11 positions matching TRBD2. With V trimmed by 1 base and J by 4 bases, 3 bases remained unmatched. The CDR3 spans 15 residues. The germline gives CDR1 MGHRA, CDR2 YSYEKL. The CDR3 coding sequence is TGCGCCAGCAGCCAAGTGACTAGCGGGATTTACGAGCAGTACTTC. The encoded protein is CASSQVTSGIYEQYF.

This chain joins TRBV18 and TRBJ2-5; TRBD2 aligns across 10 bases. From germline, CDR1 is KGHSH and CDR2 LQKENI. The CDR3 contains 16 residues. The ends lost 8 bases at V and 4 bases at J; junction bases unmatched: 13. This CDR3 is CASQREGLNRVETQYF. CDR3 sequence (DNA): TGTGCCAGCCAGCGGGAGGGCCTAAATCGGGTAGAGACCCAGTACTTC.

The rearrangement joins TRBV28 to TRBJ2-3; tentatively, D is TRBD1 (6 bases). The V and J ends lost 7 bases and 3 bases respectively, with 20 bases between them. Germline assignment: CDR1 MDHEN and CDR2 SYDVKM. The CDR3 runs 16 residues. The CDR3 protein is CASNRRGTGLTDTQYF. In DNA, the CDR3 is TGTGCCAGCAACCGTCGGGGAACAGGGTTGACAGATACGCAGTATTTT.

The rearrangement uses TRBV20-1 and TRBJ2-7, with TRBD2 matching over 12 bases. The CDR3 has 17 residues. CDR1 DFQATT and CDR2 SNEGSKA come from the germline V gene (reference sequence). The V segment lost 3 bases and the J segment 3 bases; nucleotides outside the gene matches: 12. The CDR3 region has the DNA TGCAGTGCTAGTGTGGCTAGCGGGAGGGCCCTCGACTACGAGCAGTACTTC. Protein product: CSASVASGRALDYEQYF.

The V and J genes are TRBV7-3 and TRBJ2-5; weak D call: TRBD2 (6 bases). The V and J ends lost 5 bases and 4 bases respectively, with 14 bases between them. There are 14 residues in the CDR3. In germline, CDR1 is SGHTA, CDR2 FQGTGA. The CDR3 DNA sequence: TGTGCCAGCAGCGTAAGCCGGGACTCAGAGACCCAGTACTTC. Translating it yields CASSVSRDSETQYF.

The rearrangement uses TRBV5-4 and TRBJ2-1, with 7 positions matching TRBD2. The CDR3 loop spans 14 amino acids. Per germline, CDR1 SGHNT and CDR2 YYREEE (reference sequence). Trimming took 3 bases from V and 5 from J; bases not matched to a gene: 5. The CDR3 protein is CASSSPGLNNEQFF. The CDR3 nucleotides are TGTGCCAGCAGCTCTCCGGGACTAAACAATGAGCAGTTCTTC.

The chain links TRBV2 to TRBJ2-1, with D perhaps matching TRBD2 (6 bases). The germline V gene has CDR1 SNHLY and CDR2 FYNNEI. CDR3 length: 14 amino acids. The V end was cut by 7 bases, the J end by 1 base, with 11 bases between. CDR3 nucleotides: TGTGCCAGCACCCCAAGCGGGTCCTACAATGAGCAGTTCTTC. Its translation is CASTPSGSYNEQFF.

This chain uses TRBV7-9 with TRBJ2-1; possibly TRBD2 for D (6 bases). This CDR3 is built from 14 residues. Trimming shortened V by 0 bases and J by 5 bases, and 8 bases separated the two germline ends. The germline V gene encodes CDR1 SEHNR and CDR2 FQNEAQ (reference sequence). CDR3 amino acids: CASSLAGTHNEQFF. DNA of the CDR3: TGTGCCAGCAGCTTAGCAGGGACTCACAATGAGCAGTTCTTC.